This record concerns one T cell receptor beta chain sequence. No antigen is known for it. Assay used: immunoSEQ multiplex PCR; TCRdb lists only in-frame clones, some missing. The table has roughly 180,000 clones, more than 80% seen once; the top ten hold 6.9%. J was trimmed by 2 bases and V by 6 bases; bases with no gene match: 4. Germline V CDR1 and CDR2: MNHEY, SMNVEV (reference sequence). This CDR3 comprises 16 residues. The data stem from a study of T cell responses to AZD1222 COVID-19 vaccine. Regarding the study as a whole: There were vaccine-associated CD4 TCRs across spike, dominant at 160-218 and 743-854.

Sequences were derived from peripheral blood, sampled on day 0 of AZD1222 vaccination. This clonotype was sampled from an adult in good health. V usage is TRBV27 and J usage is TRBJ2-1, with 13 bases matching TRBD2. In DNA, the CDR3 is TGTGCCAGCAGAACCGGGACTAGCGGGACCTACAATGAGCAGTTCTTC. This encodes CASRTGTSGTYNEQFF.